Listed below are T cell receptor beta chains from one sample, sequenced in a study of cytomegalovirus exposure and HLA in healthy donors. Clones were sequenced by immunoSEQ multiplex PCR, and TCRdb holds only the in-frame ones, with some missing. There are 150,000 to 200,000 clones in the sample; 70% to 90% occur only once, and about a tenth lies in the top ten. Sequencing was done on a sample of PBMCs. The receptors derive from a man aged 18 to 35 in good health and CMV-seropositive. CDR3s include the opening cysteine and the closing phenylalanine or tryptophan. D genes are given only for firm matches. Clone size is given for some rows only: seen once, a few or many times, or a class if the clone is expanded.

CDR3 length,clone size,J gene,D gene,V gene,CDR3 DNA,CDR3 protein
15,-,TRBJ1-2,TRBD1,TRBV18,TGTGCCAGCTCACAAAGGACAGGGTCAAACTATGGCTACACCTTC,CASSQRTGSNYGYTF
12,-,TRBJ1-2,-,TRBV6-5,TGTGCCAGCAGTTACGTTTGCGGTGGCTACACCTTC,CASSYVCGGYTF
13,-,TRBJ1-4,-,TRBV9,TGTGCCAGCAGCGGAGGGAGTTTAGAAAAACTGTTTTTT,CASSGGSLEKLFF
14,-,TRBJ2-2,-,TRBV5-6,TGTGCCAGCAGCTTGGACAGGAACACCGGGGAGCTGTTTTTT,CASSLDRNTGELFF
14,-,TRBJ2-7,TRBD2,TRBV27,TGTGCCAGCAGTCTAGTAGCGGGGCAATACGAGCAGTACTTC,CASSLVAGQYEQYF
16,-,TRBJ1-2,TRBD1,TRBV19,TGTGCCAGTAGTATAGGCGGGACAGGGGGACGTGCTGGCTACACCTTC,CASSIGGTGGRAGYTF
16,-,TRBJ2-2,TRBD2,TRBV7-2,TGTGCCAGCAGCTCCCGCGGGGGGGCGGGCACCGGGGAGCTGTTTTTT,CASSSRGGAGTGELFF
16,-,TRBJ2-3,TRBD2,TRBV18,TGTGCCAGCTCACCAATTGTCAGCGGGGGGGCAGATACGCAGTATTTT,CASSPIVSGGADTQYF
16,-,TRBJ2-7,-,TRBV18,TGTGCCAGCTCAGGTATACCAGTCGCAGACTCCTACGAGCAGTACTTC,CASSGIPVADSYEQYF
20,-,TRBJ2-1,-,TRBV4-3,TGCGCCAGCAGCCAAAATCCTCTTATTGGAGGGGTGAGCTCCTACAATGAGCAGTTCTTC,CASSQNPLIGGVSSYNEQFF
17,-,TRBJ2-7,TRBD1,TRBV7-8,TGTGCCAGCAGCGTAGGAAGGGGGCGGGACAGGGTCCACGAGCAGTACTTC,CASSVGRGRDRVHEQYF
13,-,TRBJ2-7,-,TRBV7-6,TGTGCCAGCAGCTTAGGGCCGTCTAGCGAGCAGTACTTC,CASSLGPSSEQYF
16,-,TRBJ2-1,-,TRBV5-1,TGCGCCAGCAGCTTGGGACGGGACTCCCGAATTAATGAGCAGTTCTTC,CASSLGRDSRINEQFF
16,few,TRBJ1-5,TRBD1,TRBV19,TGTGCCAGTAGTATATCGATAGGGGGCGAAAAAAGGCCCCAGCATTTT,CASSISIGGEKRPQHF
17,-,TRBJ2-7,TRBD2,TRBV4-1,TGCGCCAGCAGCCAAGACTTACCTAGCGGACAAACCTACGAGCAGTACTTC,CASSQDLPSGQTYEQYF
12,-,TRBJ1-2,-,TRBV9,TGTGCCAGCCGGAGGGGCACGGATGGCTACACCTTC,CASRRGTDGYTF
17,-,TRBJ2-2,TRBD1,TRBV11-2,TGTGCCAGCAGCTTCCATAACAGGGGGCGCGGGACCGGGGAGCTGTTTTTT,CASSFHNRGRGTGELFF
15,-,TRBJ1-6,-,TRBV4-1,TGCGCCAGCAGCGAGGGAAGTACCGTCGTTCCACCCCTCCACTTT,CASSEGSTVVPPLHF
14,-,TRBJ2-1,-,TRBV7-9,TGTGCCAGCAGCTTATCCTCCGAACTTCATGAGCAGTTCTTC,CASSLSSELHEQFF
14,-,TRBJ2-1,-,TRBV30,TGTGCCTGGAGTCTTATTAGCGGTTACAATGAGCAGTTCTTC,CAWSLISGYNEQFF
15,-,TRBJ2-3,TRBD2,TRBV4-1,TGCGCCAGCCCTACAACGCGGGGGGGACAAGATACGCAGTATTTT,CASPTTRGGQDTQYF
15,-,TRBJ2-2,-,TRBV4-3,TGCGCCAGCAGGGGATGGGCAGGGAAAAACGGGGAGCTGTTTTTT,CASRGWAGKNGELFF
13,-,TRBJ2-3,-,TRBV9,TGTGCCAGCAGCGTAGGGGGGGAATATACGCAGTATTTT,CASSVGGEYTQYF
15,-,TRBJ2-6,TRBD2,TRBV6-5,TGTGCCAGCAGTTATGGGGGGGGGTGGGCCAACGTCCTGACTTTC,CASSYGGGWANVLTF
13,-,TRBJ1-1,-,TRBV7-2,TGTGCCAGCAGCACCAGGGTCAACTCTGAAGCTTTCTTT,CASSTRVNSEAFF
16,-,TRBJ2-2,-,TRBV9,TGTGCCAGCAGCGCCAAAAGGAGGGTAAATACCGGGGAGCTGTTTTTT,CASSAKRRVNTGELFF
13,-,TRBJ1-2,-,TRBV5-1,TGCGCCAGCAGCTCTACAGGGAGCTATGGCTACACCTTC,CASSSTGSYGYTF
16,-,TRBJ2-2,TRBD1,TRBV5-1,TGCGCCAGCAGCACAGAAGGGGGCACGAACACCGGGGAGCTGTTTTTT,CASSTEGGTNTGELFF